The entry below describes one T cell receptor (beta chain). The data stem from a study of control samples from healthy donors and cancer patients. The length of the CDR3 is 18 residues. Trimming took off 1 base at V and 0 bases at J, with 16 bases between the two ends. Germline V CDR1 and CDR2: SNHLY, FYNNEI. Repertoires were generated with immunoSEQ multiplex PCR, while TCRdb's copy carries only in-frame clones and drops some. The sample holds about 160,000 clones; 95% to 96% are singletons and the top ten take over 1%. The sample comprised blood. This receptor was taken from a woman aged 30 to 39 in good health. The chain recombines TRBV2 with TRBJ2-1; TRBD1 might be the D (5 bases). The CDR3 nucleotides are TGTGCCAGCAGTGAAGGAGAGGACACCCACCGCTCCTACAATGAGCAGTTCTTC. It is translated as CASSEGEDTHRSYNEQFF. Looking up the rest from reference TRBV2 and TRBJ2-1 gives the full variable domain: EPEVTQTPSHQVTQMGQEVILRCVPISNHLYFYWYRQILGQKVEFLVSFYNNEISEKSEIFDDQFSVERPDGSNFTLKIRSTKLEDSAMYFCASSEGEDTHRSYNEQFFGPGTRLTVL.